The TCR beta chain described here comes from a study of T cell repertoires in cytomegalovirus infection. Findings and limits, study-wide: The ex vivo response was dominated by HLA-C-restricted CMV-specific TCR beta clonotypes. The cumulative frequency of public TCR beta families identified carriers of CMV plus the relevant HLA.

About this clonotype itself: As yet, its antigen is unknown.

V was pared by 0 bases and J by 3 bases, with 9 bases of the junction left unmatched. The CDR3 has 17 amino acids. Looked up from germline, CDR1 is SNHLY and CDR2 is FYNNEI. TCRdb re-called the reads through MiXCR, storing one row per CDR3 protein. The sample gives fewer than 950,000 distinct CDR3 sequences, less than 35% of which show up once; around 12% is in the top ten. The chain joins TRBV2 to TRBJ2-3; 7 bases match TRBD1. This specimen consisted of cultured CD8+ T cells from PBMCs, obtained from culture after CMV antigen stimulation. The source is a human donor in good health (CMV status not recorded). Some clones in this sample may be carry-over from other donors' samples. Here the CDR3 DNA reads TGTGCCAGCAGTGAAGCGCTTCTGAGGGGGCATACAGATACGCAGTATTTT. It encodes CASSEALLRGHTDTQYF.